This T cell receptor (beta chain) emerged from a study of blood T cell repertoires in COVID-19. Study-level background: T cells, B-cell-depleted T cells, or PBMCs supplied cDNA or gDNA.

The CDR3 extends over 15 amino acids. Trimming took 5 bases from V and 6 from J, leaving 17 bases between them. Germline V gene sequence: CDR1 LNHDA, CDR2 SQIVND (reference sequence). Per the study methods: It was from reference gene primer amplification that nucleated cell counts were estimated. TCRdb's copy holds only in-frame clones and misses some; the assay was immunoSEQ multiplex PCR. Clone size and the V and J calls come from that table; the DNA yielded D and trimming. The data hold 140,000 to 150,000 clones, with over 80% observed a single time. Sequenced sample: peripheral blood. The clonotype was recovered from an elderly man with acute or convalescent COVID-19. The rearrangement uses TRBV19 and TRBJ1-5; D perhaps matches TRBD1 (6 bases). CDR3 nucleotides: TGTGCCAGTAGTGCAGCTCAGGGGTTCGGTCAGCCCCAGCATTTT. This codes for CASSAAQGFGQPQHF.